This T cell receptor beta chain originates from a study of cytomegalovirus exposure and HLA in healthy donors. Findings and caveats of the study: Within a later analysis, the majority of CMV-associated TCR beta chains appeared HLA-restricted. The CMV antigen specificity of a few CMV-associated chains was confirmed through in vitro analysis.

The PCR used 60 Vbeta and 13 Jbeta primers. Some clones are missing from TCRdb's copy, which holds only in-frame ones; the method was immunoSEQ multiplex PCR. The sample carries roughly 100,000 clones, 71% recorded once. V lost 2 bases, J lost 1 base, and 10 bases lay in between. From germline, CDR1 is MNHEY and CDR2 SMNVEV (reference sequence). The CDR3 length is 15 residues. Nominally healthy donors provided the samples, though records likely missed some immune exposures. With respect to this clone: Its antigen is not identified.

This sequence originates from a female donor in good health and CMV-seronegative. Material: PBMCs. This chain links TRBV27 with TRBJ2-3, with D perhaps matching TRBD1 (6 bases). CDR3 coding DNA: TGTGCCAGCAGTTTAGGGACAAGGGGCACAGATACGCAGTATTTT. The encoded protein is CASSLGTRGTDTQYF.